The 5 T cell receptor beta chains reported below all come from one sample, sequenced in a study of blood T cell repertoires in COVID-19. Generated by immunoSEQ multiplex PCR, the TCRdb table keeps only in-frame clones and is missing some. The table lists 150,000 to 200,000 clones, around 83% of them singletons. Sequenced material: peripheral blood. These receptors were collected from a woman in her 70s with COVID-19, enrolled during active disease.

The V call is TRBV19, the J call TRBJ1-5, with a tentative D call TRBD1 (5 bases). CDR1 LNHDA and CDR2 SQIVND come from the germline V gene (reference sequence). The length of the CDR3 is 14 residues. The V and J ends lost 7 bases and 2 bases respectively, with 12 bases between them. The CDR3 region is CASNRGEGNQPQHF. In DNA, the CDR3 is TGTGCCAGTAACCGGGGGGAGGGCAATCAGCCCCAGCATTTT.

This chain joins TRBV6-2 or TRBV6-3 and TRBJ2-3; D gene ambiguous. The CDR3 consists of 14 residues. The germline V and J ends were trimmed by 4 bases and 5 bases, with 13 bases remaining between them. Germline V gene sequence: CDR1 MNHEY, CDR2 SVGEGT. DNA of the CDR3: TGTGCCAGCAGTTTCTTAGAGGCGGAAGATACGCAGTATTTT. Protein sequence: CASSFLEAEDTQYF.

This clone showed up just once. The CDR3 region is CASSLAGPQETQYF. The CDR3 DNA sequence: TGTGCCAGCAGTTTAGCGGGTCCACAAGAGACCCAGTACTTC. The chain links TRBV28 to TRBJ2-5; tentatively, D is TRBD2 (5 bases). The CDR3 runs to 14 residues. In germline, CDR1 is MDHEN, CDR2 SYDVKM. Between the trimmed V and J ends, which lost 2 bases and 2 bases, there was a span of 9 bases.

This clone has just one count. V and J are TRBV9 and TRBJ2-3; D possibly corresponds to TRBD1 (5 bases). Trimming took off 2 bases at V and 2 bases at J, with 12 bases between the two ends. Germline V gene data show CDR1 as SGDLS and CDR2 as YYNGEE. This CDR3 contains 15 residues. This chain's CDR3 is CASSVLQVTTDTQYF. CDR3 bases: TGTGCCAGCAGCGTGCTACAGGTTACCACAGATACGCAGTATTTT.

The chain employs TRBV18 and TRBJ1-1, with TRBD1 matching over 9 bases. This CDR3 spans 13 amino acids. Germline CDR1 is KGHSH and CDR2 is LQKENI. V was pared by 4 bases and J by 5 bases, with 2 bases of the junction left unmatched. The CDR3 DNA reads as TGTGCCAGCTCACAGACAGGGGGGACTGAAGCTTTCTTT. Amino acid sequence: CASSQTGGTEAFF.